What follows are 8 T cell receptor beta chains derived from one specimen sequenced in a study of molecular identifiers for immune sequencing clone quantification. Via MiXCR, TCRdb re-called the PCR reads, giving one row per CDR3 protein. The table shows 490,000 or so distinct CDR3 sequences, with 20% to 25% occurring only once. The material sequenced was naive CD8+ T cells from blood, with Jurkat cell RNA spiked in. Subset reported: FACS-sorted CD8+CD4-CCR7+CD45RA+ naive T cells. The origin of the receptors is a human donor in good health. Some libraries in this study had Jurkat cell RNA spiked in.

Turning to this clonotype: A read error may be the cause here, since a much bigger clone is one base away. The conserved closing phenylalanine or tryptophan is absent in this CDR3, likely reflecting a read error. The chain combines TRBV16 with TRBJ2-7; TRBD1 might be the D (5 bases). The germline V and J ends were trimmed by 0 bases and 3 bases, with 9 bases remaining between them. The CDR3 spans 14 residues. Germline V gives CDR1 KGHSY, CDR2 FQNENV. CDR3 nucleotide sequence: TGTGCCAGCAGCCAATCGGGGCTGATCTACGAGCAGTACTCC. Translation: CASSQSGLIYEQYS.

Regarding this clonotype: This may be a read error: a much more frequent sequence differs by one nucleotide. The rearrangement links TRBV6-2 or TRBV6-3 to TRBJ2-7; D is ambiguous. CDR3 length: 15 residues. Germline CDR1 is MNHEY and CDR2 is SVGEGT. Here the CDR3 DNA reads TGTGCCAGCAGTCCCAATGGGGTAAGCTCCTACGAGCAGAACTTC. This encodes CASSPNGVSSYEQNF.

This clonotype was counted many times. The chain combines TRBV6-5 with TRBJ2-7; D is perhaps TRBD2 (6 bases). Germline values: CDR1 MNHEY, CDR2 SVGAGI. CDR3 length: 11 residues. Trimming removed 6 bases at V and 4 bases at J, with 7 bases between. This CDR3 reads CASREGYEQYF. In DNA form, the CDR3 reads TGTGCCAGCAGGGAGGGATACGAGCAGTACTTC.

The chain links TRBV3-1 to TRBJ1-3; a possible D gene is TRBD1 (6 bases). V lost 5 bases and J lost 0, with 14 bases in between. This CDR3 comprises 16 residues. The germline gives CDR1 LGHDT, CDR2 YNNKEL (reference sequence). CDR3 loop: CASSSGEGHSGNTIYF. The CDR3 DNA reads TGTGCCAGCAGCTCAGGGGAGGGTCACTCTGGAAACACCATATATTTT.

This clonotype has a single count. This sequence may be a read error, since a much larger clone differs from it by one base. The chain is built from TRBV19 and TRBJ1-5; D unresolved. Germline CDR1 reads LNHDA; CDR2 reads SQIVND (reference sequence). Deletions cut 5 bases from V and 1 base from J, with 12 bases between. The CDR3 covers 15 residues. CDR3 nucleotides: TGTGCCAGTAGTTGTGGGCGGAGGAGCAATCAGCCCCAGCATTTT. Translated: CASSCGRRSNQPQHF.

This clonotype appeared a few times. DNA of the CDR3: TGTGCCAGCAGCTCCCCGGATGGGGTTGGAAACACCATATATTTT. Translating it yields CASSSPDGVGNTIYF. The chain is built from TRBV7-2 and TRBJ1-3; D gene unclear. The ends were cut back, 4 bases at V and 3 bases at J, with 13 bases in the middle. CDR3 size: 15 residues. CDR1 SGHTA and CDR2 FQGNSA come from the germline V gene.

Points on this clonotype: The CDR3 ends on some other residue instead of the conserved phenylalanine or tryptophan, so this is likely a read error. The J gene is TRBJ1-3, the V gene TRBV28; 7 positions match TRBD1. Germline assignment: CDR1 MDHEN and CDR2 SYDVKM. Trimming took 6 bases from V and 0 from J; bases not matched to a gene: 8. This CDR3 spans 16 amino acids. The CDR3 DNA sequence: TGTGCCAGCAGCCGAGGGACAGAAGTCTCTGGAAACACCATATATCTT. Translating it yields CASSRGTEVSGNTIYL.

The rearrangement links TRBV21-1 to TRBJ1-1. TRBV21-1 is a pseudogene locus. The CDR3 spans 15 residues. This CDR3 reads CASSKEREKGAEAFF. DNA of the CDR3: TGTGCCAGCAGCAAAGAGAGGGAGAAAGGCGCTGAAGCTTTCTTT.